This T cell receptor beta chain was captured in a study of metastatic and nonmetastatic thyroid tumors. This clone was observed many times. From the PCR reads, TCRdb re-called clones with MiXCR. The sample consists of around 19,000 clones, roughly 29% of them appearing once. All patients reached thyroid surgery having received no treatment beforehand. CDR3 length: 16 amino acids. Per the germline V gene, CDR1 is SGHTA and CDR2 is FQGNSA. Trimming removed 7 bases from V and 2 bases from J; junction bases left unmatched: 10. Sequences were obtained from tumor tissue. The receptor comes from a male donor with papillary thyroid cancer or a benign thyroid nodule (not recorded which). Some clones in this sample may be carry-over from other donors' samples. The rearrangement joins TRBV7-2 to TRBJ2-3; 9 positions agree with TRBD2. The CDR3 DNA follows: TGTGCCAGCAACATCGGGCTAGCGGGATACACAGATACGCAGTATTTT. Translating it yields CASNIGLAGYTDTQYF.